This T cell receptor (beta chain) was recovered during a study of CD8 T cells in Susac syndrome. V was pared by 5 bases and J by 2 bases, with 8 bases of the junction left unmatched. The CDR3 runs to 14 residues. CDR1 and CDR2 from the germline V gene are DFQATT and SNEGSKA (reference sequence). Random-hexamer reverse transcription was applied to about 0.45 to 1 ug RNA. In TCRdb, the immunoSEQ multiplex PCR reads were re-called with MiXCR into one record per CDR3 protein. The data hold under 95,000 distinct CDR3 sequences, with just under 95% observed a single time. Sequenced material: CD4+ T cells from PBMCs. The chain joins TRBV20-1 to TRBJ2-5, with 7 nucleotides matching TRBD2. This TCR was recovered from a human donor with Susac syndrome. The CDR3 loop is CSAPSSGVQETQYF. The CDR3 DNA sequence: TGCAGTGCTCCTTCCAGCGGGGTACAAGAGACCCAGTACTTC.